A selection of T cell receptor beta chains follows, all from one sample in a study of CD8+CD57+ T cells in acquired aplastic anemia. TCRdb analysed the reads with MiXCR anew, one entry per CDR3 protein. The table includes fewer than 200,000 distinct CDR3 sequences, 40% to 50% detected once. Input material: sorted CD4+, CD8+, or CD8+CD57+ T cells (not recorded which) from PBMCs. The origin of the receptors is a human donor with aplastic anemia. The conserved cysteine and the conserved F or W are not part of the CDR3 here.

v_gene: TRBV7-2
CDR3aa: ASSLQGSNSPLH

v_gene: TRBV5-5
CDR3aa: ASSFGIFTDTQY

v_gene: TRBV19
CDR3aa: ASSIAGQPQH

v_gene: TRBV20-1
CDR3aa: SAATSGTQTQY

v_gene: TRBV5-6
CDR3aa: ASSPGGYT

v_gene: TRBV6-1
CDR3aa: ASSPIQGFNTEAF

v_gene: TRBV29-1
CDR3aa: SESQGGGYT

v_gene: TRBV10-3
CDR3aa: AISERTDTQY

v_gene: TRBV5-4
CDR3aa: ASTTLGTEAF

v_gene: TRBV19
CDR3aa: ASSIGGISYEQY

v_gene: TRBV25-1
CDR3aa: ASSDFAKTLGEQY

v_gene: TRBV5-1
CDR3aa: ASSFTGGGNTEAF

v_gene: TRBV6-2/TRBV6-3
CDR3aa: ASRPHTGFNGQF

v_gene: TRBV12-3/TRBV12-4
CDR3aa: ASSLAGRIYNEQF

v_gene: TRBV12-3/TRBV12-4
CDR3aa: ASSRQTGGNYGYT

v_gene: TRBV7-9
CDR3aa: TSSLNEQF

v_gene: TRBV7-2
CDR3aa: ASSPVAGGLAKNIQY

v_gene: TRBV29-1
CDR3aa: SVVVQGAGNTIY

v_gene: TRBV25-1
CDR3aa: ASSEYGEGTDTQY

v_gene: TRBV6-1
CDR3aa: ASSEGLQGAWGYT

v_gene: TRBV7-9
CDR3aa: ASSPGQTQGGYT

v_gene: TRBV10-3
CDR3aa: AIRGEGITEAF

v_gene: TRBV7-8
CDR3aa: ASSYRDLSSYEQY

v_gene: TRBV7-2
CDR3aa: ASSRQGGKAYEQY

v_gene: TRBV11-1
CDR3aa: ASSLGGTLIDEQF

v_gene: TRBV7-6
CDR3aa: ASSEPGQGRETQY

v_gene: TRBV2
CDR3aa: ASQGGWGTEAF

v_gene: TRBV29-1
CDR3aa: SVEWPSSYEQC

v_gene: TRBV7-3
CDR3aa: ASSLMRNTEAF

v_gene: TRBV20-1
CDR3aa: SARDPSGSTDTQY

v_gene: TRBV6-1
CDR3aa: ASRQNQEQIYGYT

v_gene: TRBV6-6
CDR3aa: ASSWTGRGTETQY

v_gene: TRBV20-1
CDR3aa: SARDPAGTANTGELF

v_gene: TRBV24-1
CDR3aa: ATSDPRAWETQY

v_gene: TRBV5-1
CDR3aa: ASGDRGHNEQF

v_gene: TRBV29-1
CDR3aa: SVAGTGPNQPQH

v_gene: TRBV2
CDR3aa: ASSEAGGQGDTQY

v_gene: TRBV10-3
CDR3aa: AIRGTGGVGPGELF

v_gene: TRBV5-6
CDR3aa: ASSSITEQF

v_gene: TRBV7-2
CDR3aa: ASSPGLYTQY

v_gene: TRBV2
CDR3aa: ASSEIGTGMEGAY

v_gene: TRBV4-3
CDR3aa: ASSPGTSGDQETQY